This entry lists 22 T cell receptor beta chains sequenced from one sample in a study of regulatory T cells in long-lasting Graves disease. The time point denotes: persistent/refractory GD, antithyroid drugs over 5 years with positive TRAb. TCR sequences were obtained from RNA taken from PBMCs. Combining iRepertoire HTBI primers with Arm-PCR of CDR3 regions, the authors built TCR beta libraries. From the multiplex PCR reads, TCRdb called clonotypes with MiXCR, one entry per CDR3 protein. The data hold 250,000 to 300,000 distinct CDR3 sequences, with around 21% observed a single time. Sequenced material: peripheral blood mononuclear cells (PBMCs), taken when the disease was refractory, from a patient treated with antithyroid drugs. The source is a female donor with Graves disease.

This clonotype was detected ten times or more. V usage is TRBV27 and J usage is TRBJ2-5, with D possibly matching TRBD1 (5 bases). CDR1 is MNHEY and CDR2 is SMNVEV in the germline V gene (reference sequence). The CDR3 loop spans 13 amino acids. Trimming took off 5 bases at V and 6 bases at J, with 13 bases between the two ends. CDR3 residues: CASSLQGIQTQYF. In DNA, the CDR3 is TGTGCCAGCAGTCTCCAGGGCATCCAGACCCAGTACTTC.

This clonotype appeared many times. CDR3 loop: CSARIAGRGNYGYTF. For the CDR3, the DNA is TGCAGTGCTAGAATAGCGGGCAGGGGTAACTATGGCTACACCTTC. J is TRBJ1-2 and V is TRBV20-1; TRBD1 might be the D (6 bases). Trimming took off 2 bases at V and 1 base at J, with 14 bases between the two ends. The CDR3 runs 15 residues. CDR1 DFQATT and CDR2 SNEGSKA come from the germline V gene (reference sequence).

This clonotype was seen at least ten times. The CDR3 bases are TGTGCCAGCAGCCCCAGCCGACAGGGGGGGAACATTCAGTACTTC. Protein product: CASSPSRQGGNIQYF. The chain recombines TRBV7-2 with TRBJ2-4; 9 bases are shared with TRBD1. In germline, CDR1 is SGHTA, CDR2 FQGNSA. After removal of 5 bases from V and 7 bases from J, the junction contained 9 bases not matched to a gene. The CDR3 length is 15 residues.

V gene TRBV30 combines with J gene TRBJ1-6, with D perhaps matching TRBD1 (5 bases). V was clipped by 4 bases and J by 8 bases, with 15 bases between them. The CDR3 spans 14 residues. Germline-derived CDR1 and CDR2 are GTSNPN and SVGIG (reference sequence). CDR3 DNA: TGTGCCTGGACACCCGGGACCGATTATTCACCCCTCCACTTT. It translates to CAWTPGTDYSPLHF.

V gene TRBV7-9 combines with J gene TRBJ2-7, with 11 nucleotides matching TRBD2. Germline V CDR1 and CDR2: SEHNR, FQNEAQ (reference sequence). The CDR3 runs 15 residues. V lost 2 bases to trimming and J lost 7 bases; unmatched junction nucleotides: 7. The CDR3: CASSLISGRVEEQYF. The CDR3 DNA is TGTGCCAGCAGCTTAATTAGCGGGAGGGTGGAAGAGCAGTACTTC.

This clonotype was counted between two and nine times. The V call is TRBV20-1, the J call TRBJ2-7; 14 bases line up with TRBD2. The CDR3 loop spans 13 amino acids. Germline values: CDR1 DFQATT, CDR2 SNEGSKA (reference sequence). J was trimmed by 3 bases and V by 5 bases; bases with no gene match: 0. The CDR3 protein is CSAGLAGGYEQYF. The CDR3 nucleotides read TGCAGTGCTGGACTAGCGGGAGGCTACGAGCAGTACTTC.

The CDR3 protein is CASSYSMARHYSNQPQHF. DNA of the CDR3: TGTGCCAGCAGTTACTCGATGGCCAGGCACTATAGCAATCAGCCCCAGCATTTT. This chain uses TRBV6-6 with TRBJ1-5; D is unresolved. The length of the CDR3 is 18 residues. From germline, CDR1 is MNHNY and CDR2 SVGAGI (reference sequence). V was trimmed by 0 bases and J by 0 bases, leaving 15 bases between them.

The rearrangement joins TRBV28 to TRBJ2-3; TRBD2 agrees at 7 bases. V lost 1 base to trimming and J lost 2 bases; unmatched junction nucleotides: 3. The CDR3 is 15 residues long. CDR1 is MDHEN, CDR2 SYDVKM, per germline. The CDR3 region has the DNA TGTGCCAGCAGTTTATCAGCGGGATTCACAGATACGCAGTATTTT. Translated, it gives CASSLSAGFTDTQYF.

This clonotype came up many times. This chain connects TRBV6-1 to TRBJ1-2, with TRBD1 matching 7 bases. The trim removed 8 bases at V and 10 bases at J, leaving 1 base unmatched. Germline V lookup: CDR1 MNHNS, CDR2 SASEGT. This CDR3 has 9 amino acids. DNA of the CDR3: TGTGCCAGCGGACAGGACTACACCTTC. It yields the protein CASGQDYTF.

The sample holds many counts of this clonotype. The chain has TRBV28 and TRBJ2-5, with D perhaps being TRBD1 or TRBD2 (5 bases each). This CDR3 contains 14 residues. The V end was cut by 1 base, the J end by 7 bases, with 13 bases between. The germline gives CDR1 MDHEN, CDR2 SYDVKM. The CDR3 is CASSLYQGPGTQYF. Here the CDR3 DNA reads TGTGCCAGCAGTTTATATCAGGGACCAGGGACCCAGTACTTC.

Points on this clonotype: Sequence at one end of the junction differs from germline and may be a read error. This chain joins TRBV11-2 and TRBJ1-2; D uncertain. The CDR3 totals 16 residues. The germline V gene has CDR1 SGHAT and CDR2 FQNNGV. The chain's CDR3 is CASSLDHGRNTYCYTF. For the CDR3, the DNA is TGTGCCAGCAGCTTAGATCATGGACGGAATACCTATTGCTACACCTTC.

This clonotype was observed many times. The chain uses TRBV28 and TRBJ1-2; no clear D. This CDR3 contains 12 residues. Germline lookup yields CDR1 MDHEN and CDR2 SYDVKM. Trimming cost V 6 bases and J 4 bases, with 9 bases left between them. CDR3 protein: CASSLDGYGYTF. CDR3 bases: TGTGCCAGCAGCTTAGACGGCTATGGCTACACCTTC.

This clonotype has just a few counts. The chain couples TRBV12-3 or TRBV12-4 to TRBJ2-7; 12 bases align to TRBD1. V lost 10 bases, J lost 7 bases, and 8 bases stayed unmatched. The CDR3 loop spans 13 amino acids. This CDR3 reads CATRDRGREEQYF. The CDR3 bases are TGTGCCACAAGGGACAGGGGGCGCGAGGAGCAGTACTTC.

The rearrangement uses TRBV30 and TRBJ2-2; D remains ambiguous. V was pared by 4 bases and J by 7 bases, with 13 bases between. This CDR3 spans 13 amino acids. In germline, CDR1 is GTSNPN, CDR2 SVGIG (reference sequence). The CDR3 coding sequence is TGTGCCTGGAAAGGACGCGCTTTCGGGGAGCTGTTTTTT. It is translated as CAWKGRAFGELFF.

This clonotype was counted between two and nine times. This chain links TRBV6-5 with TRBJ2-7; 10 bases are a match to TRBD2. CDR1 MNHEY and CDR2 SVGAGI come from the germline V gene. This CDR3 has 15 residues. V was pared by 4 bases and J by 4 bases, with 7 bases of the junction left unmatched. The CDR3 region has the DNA TGTGCCAGCAGTTTGGCTAGCGGGAGTGGGTACGAGCAGTACTTC. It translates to CASSLASGSGYEQYF.

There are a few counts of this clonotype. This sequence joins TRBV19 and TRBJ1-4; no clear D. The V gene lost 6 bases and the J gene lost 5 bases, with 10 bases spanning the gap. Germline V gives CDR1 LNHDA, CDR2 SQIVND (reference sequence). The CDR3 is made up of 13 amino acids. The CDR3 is CASRRLPNEKLFF. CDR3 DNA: TGTGCCAGTAGAAGGCTACCGAATGAAAAACTGTTTTTT.

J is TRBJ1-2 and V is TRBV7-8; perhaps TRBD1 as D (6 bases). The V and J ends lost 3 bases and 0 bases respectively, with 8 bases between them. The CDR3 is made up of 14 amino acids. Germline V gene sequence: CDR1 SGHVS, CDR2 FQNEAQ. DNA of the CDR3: TGTGCCAGCAGCTTGGGGACATCTAACTATGGCTACACCTTC. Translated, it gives CASSLGTSNYGYTF.

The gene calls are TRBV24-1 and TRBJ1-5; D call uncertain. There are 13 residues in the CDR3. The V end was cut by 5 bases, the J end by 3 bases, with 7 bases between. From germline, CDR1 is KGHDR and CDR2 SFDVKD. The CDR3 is CATSAATNQPQHF. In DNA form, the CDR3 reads TGTGCCACCAGTGCCGCGACCAATCAGCCCCAGCATTTT.

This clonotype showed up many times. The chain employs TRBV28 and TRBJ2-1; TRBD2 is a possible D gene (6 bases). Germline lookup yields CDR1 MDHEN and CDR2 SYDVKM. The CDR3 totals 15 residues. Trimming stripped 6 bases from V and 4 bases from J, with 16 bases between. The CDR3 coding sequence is TGTGCCAGCAGCTTAGCGTCGGAGGGGTACAATGAGCAGTTCTTC. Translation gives CASSLASEGYNEQFF.

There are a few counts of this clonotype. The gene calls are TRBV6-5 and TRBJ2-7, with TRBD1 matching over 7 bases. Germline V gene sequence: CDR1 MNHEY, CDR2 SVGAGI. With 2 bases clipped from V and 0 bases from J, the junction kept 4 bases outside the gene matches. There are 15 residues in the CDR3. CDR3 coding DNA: TGTGCCAGCAGTTACAAGACAGGGCCCTCCTACGAGCAGTACTTC. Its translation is CASSYKTGPSYEQYF.

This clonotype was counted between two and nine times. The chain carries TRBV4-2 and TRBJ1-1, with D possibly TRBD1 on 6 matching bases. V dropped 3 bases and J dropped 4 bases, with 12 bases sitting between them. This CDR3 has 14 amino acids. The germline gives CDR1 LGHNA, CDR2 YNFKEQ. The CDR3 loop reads CASSHPEGGTEAFF. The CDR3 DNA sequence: TGTGCCAGCAGCCACCCAGAGGGGGGCACTGAAGCTTTCTTT.

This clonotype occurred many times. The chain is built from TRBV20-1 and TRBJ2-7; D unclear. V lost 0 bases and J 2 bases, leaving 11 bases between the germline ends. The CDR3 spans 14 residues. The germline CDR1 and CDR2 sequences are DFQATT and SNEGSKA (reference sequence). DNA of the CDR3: TGCAGTGCTAGAGATCTGGGCCGAACCTACGAGCAGTACTTC. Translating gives CSARDLGRTYEQYF.